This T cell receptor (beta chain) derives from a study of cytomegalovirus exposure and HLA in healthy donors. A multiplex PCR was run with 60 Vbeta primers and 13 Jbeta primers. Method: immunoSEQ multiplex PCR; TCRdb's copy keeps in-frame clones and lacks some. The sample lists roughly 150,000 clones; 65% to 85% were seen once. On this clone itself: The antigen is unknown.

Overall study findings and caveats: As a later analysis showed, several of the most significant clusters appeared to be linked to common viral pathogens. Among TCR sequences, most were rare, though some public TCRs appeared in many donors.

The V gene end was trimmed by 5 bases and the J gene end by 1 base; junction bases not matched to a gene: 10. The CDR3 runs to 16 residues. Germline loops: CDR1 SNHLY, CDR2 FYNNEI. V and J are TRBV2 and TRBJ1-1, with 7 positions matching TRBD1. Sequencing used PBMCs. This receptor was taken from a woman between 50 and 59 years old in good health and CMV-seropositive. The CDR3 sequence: CASSPRGGQENTEAFF. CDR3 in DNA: TGTGCCAGCAGTCCTAGGGGTGGACAGGAGAACACTGAAGCTTTCTTT.